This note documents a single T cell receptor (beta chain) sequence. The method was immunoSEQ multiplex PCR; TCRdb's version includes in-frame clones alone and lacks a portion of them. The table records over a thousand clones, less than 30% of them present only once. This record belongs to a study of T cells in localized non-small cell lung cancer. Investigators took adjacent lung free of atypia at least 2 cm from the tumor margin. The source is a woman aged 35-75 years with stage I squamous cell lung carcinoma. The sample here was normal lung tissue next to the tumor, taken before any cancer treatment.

This chain's CDR3 is CATKARLNTEAFF. CDR3 bases: TGTGCCACCAAAGCCAGGTTGAACACTGAAGCTTTCTTT. The chain recombines TRBV14 with TRBJ1-1; the D is unclear. This CDR3 has 13 residues. Between the trimmed V and J ends, which lost 10 bases and 0 bases, there was a span of 12 bases. Per the germline V gene, CDR1 is SGHDN and CDR2 is FVKESK.